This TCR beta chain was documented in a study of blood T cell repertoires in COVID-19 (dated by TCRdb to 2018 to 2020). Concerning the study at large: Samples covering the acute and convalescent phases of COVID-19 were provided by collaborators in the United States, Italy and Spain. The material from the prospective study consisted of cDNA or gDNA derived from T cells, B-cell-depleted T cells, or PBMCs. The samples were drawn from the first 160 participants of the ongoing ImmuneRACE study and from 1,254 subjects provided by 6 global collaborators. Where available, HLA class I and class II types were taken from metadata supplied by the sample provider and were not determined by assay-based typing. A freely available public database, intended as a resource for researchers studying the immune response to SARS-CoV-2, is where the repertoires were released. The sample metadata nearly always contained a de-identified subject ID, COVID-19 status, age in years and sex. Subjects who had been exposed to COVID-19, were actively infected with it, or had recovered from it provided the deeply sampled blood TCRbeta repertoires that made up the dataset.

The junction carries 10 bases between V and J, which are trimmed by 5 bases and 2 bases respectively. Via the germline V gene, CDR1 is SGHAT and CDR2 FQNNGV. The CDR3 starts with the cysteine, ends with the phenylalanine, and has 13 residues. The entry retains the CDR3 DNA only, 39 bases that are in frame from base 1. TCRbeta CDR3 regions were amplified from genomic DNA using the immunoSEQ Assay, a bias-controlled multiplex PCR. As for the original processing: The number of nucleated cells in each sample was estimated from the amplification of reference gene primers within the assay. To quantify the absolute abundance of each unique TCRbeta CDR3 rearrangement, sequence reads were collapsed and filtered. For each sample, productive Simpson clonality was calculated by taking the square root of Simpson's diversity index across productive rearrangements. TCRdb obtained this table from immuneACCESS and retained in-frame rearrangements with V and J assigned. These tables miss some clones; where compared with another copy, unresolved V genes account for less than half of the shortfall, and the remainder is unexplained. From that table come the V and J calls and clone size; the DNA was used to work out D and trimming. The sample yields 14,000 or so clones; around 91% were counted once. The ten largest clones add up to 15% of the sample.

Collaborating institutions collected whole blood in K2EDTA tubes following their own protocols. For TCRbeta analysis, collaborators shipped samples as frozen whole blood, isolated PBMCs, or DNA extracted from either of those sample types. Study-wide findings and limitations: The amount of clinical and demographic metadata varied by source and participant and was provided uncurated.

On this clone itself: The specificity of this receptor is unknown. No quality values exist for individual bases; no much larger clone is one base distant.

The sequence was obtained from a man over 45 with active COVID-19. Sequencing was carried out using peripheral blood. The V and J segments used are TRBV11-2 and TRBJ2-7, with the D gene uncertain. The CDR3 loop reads CASSPHVTYEQYF. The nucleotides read TGTGCCAGCAGCCCACACGTCACCTACGAGCAGTACTTC.